This T cell receptor (beta chain) was obtained from a study of blood T cell repertoires in COVID-19. Turning to the study itself: The United States, Italy and Spain provided the acute and convalescent COVID-19 samples.

Clones were read by immunoSEQ multiplex PCR, and TCRdb kept only the in-frame ones, dropping some. The sample consists of 200,000 to 250,000 clones, roughly 87% of them appearing once. This TCR came from a man aged 25 to 45 who had recovered from COVID-19. The sample comprised PBMCs or T cells enriched from blood (not recorded which).

This chain's CDR3 is CAWSAGAGNMQYF. The CDR3 bases are TGTGCCTGGAGTGCTGGGGCCGGAAATATGCAGTATTTT. This chain links TRBV30 with TRBJ2-3; maybe TRBD1 (5 bases). Germline CDR1 GTSNPN, CDR2 SVGIG (reference sequence). The CDR3 totals 13 residues. Trimming removed 1 base from V and 11 bases from J, with 16 bases in between.